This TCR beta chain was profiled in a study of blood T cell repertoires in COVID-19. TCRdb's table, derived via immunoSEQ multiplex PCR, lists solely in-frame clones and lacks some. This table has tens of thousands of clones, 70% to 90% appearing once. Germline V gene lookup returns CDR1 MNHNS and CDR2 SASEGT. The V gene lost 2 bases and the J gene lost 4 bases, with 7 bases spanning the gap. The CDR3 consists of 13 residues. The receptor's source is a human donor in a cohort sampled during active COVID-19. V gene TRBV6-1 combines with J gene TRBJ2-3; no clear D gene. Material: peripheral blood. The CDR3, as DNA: TGTGCCAGCAGTGAAACAGAGTCAGATACGCAGTATTTT. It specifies CASSETESDTQYF.